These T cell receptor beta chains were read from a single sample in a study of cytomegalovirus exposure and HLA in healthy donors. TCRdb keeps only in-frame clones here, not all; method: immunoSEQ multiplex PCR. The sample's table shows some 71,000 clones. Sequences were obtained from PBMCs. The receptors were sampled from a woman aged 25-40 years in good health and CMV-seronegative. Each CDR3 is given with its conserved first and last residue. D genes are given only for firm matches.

CDR3nt: TGCGCCAGCAGTCAACAAGGTAGCAACGAGCAGTACTTC
CDR3aa: CASSQQGSNEQYF
j_gene: TRBJ2-7
v_gene: TRBV4-1
d_gene: -

CDR3nt: TGTGCCAGCAGCTCCGACATAGCTGGGGCCAACGTCCTGACTTTC
CDR3aa: CASSSDIAGANVLTF
j_gene: TRBJ2-6
v_gene: TRBV11-2
d_gene: -

CDR3nt: TGCGCCAGCAGCTTGGCGGGGGGGCTTGGAGATACGCAGTATTTT
CDR3aa: CASSLAGGLGDTQYF
j_gene: TRBJ2-3
v_gene: TRBV5-1
d_gene: TRBD2

CDR3nt: TGTGCCAGCAGCTCTGGAGGCGGGAAAGAGACCCAGTACTTC
CDR3aa: CASSSGGGKETQYF
j_gene: TRBJ2-5
v_gene: TRBV7-3
d_gene: -

CDR3nt: TGTGCCAGCAGCTTAGGTCCAGGGATGTACGAGCAGTACTTC
CDR3aa: CASSLGPGMYEQYF
j_gene: TRBJ2-7
v_gene: TRBV7-6
d_gene: -

CDR3nt: TGTGCCAGCTCACCCGGGGATATGAACACTGAAGCTTTCTTT
CDR3aa: CASSPGDMNTEAFF
j_gene: TRBJ1-1
v_gene: TRBV18
d_gene: -

CDR3nt: TGTGCCAGCAGCGTAGGAGGGGGACCCGAGACCCAGTACTTC
CDR3aa: CASSVGGGPETQYF
j_gene: TRBJ2-5
v_gene: TRBV9
d_gene: -

CDR3nt: TGTGCCAGCAGCTTAGGGACTAGCGGGAGGGAGACAGATACGCAGTATTTT
CDR3aa: CASSLGTSGRETDTQYF
j_gene: TRBJ2-3
v_gene: TRBV7-9
d_gene: TRBD2

CDR3nt: TGTGCCAGCAGCTTAGCGAGGGGACAGACCTACGAGCAGTACTTC
CDR3aa: CASSLARGQTYEQYF
j_gene: TRBJ2-7
v_gene: TRBV11-2
d_gene: TRBD1

CDR3nt: TGTGCCAGCAGCAAGGGACTATCTGGGGCCAACGTCCTGACTTTC
CDR3aa: CASSKGLSGANVLTF
j_gene: TRBJ2-6
v_gene: TRBV7-2
d_gene: TRBD2

CDR3nt: -
CDR3aa: CASSSEAWGSGANVPTF
j_gene: TRBJ2-6
v_gene: TRBV28
d_gene: -

CDR3nt: TGCGCCAGCAGCCAAGAAACAGCCCGCGTAGGTTCACCCCTCCACTTT
CDR3aa: CASSQETARVGSPLHF
j_gene: TRBJ1-6
v_gene: TRBV4-3
d_gene: -

CDR3nt: TGCGCCAGCTCACCAGGGACAGGGGGCTTTGGGTACGAGCAGTACTTC
CDR3aa: CASSPGTGGFGYEQYF
j_gene: TRBJ2-7
v_gene: TRBV18
d_gene: TRBD1

CDR3nt: TGCGCTCCTCTGATAGGGACTAGCGGGGGGGCTGGCGAGCTGTTTTTT
CDR3aa: CAPLIGTSGGAGELFF
j_gene: TRBJ2-2
v_gene: TRBV29-1
d_gene: TRBD2

CDR3nt: TGTGCCAGCAGTTTACTAGCGAACACCGGGGAGCTGTTTTTT
CDR3aa: CASSLLANTGELFF
j_gene: TRBJ2-2
v_gene: TRBV27
d_gene: -

CDR3nt: TGTGCCAGCAGGGGGACAGGGACCGGGAATGAGCAGTTCTTC
CDR3aa: CASRGTGTGNEQFF
j_gene: TRBJ2-1
v_gene: TRBV6-5
d_gene: TRBD1

CDR3nt: TGTGCCAGCAAAGAGGGGACTAGCACAGATACGCAGTATTTT
CDR3aa: CASKEGTSTDTQYF
j_gene: TRBJ2-3
v_gene: TRBV6-5
d_gene: -

CDR3nt: TGTGCCAGCAGCGAACCCGGGACTAGCGGGACCCTCATAGACAATGAGCAGTTCTTC
CDR3aa: CASSEPGTSGTLIDNEQFF
j_gene: TRBJ2-1
v_gene: TRBV9
d_gene: TRBD2

CDR3nt: TGTGCCAGCAGCTTAGTGGGACAGTTTTTTTCCTACGAGCAGTACTTC
CDR3aa: CASSLVGQFFSYEQYF
j_gene: TRBJ2-7
v_gene: TRBV7-9
d_gene: TRBD1

CDR3nt: TGTGCCAGTACCCCGGGACTAGCGTTTTACGAGCAGTACTTC
CDR3aa: CASTPGLAFYEQYF
j_gene: TRBJ2-7
v_gene: TRBV19
d_gene: TRBD2

CDR3nt: TGTGCCAGCAGTTACTCGCAGATGGAGGGCTACACCTTC
CDR3aa: CASSYSQMEGYTF
j_gene: TRBJ1-2
v_gene: TRBV6-6
d_gene: -

CDR3nt: TGTGCCAGTAAAAATATCGAACTCCCTGAAGCTTTCTTT
CDR3aa: CASKNIELPEAFF
j_gene: TRBJ1-1
v_gene: TRBV19
d_gene: -

CDR3nt: TGCGCCAGCAGCCCGACAGGGGGCCAACCTTCCTACGAGCAGTACTTC
CDR3aa: CASSPTGGQPSYEQYF
j_gene: TRBJ2-7
v_gene: TRBV4-1
d_gene: TRBD1

CDR3nt: TGTGCCAGCAGGCGGCCGGACAGGGCGGATGAAAAACTGTTTTTT
CDR3aa: CASRRPDRADEKLFF
j_gene: TRBJ1-4
v_gene: TRBV28
d_gene: TRBD1

CDR3nt: TGTGCCAGCAGCTCGTGGACAGAGAATCAGCCCCAGCATTTT
CDR3aa: CASSSWTENQPQHF
j_gene: TRBJ1-5
v_gene: TRBV5-8
d_gene: -

CDR3nt: TGTGCCAGCAGCTCCATCCGGGAGATTAGGGGATATGAGCAGTTCTTC
CDR3aa: CASSSIREIRGYEQFF
j_gene: TRBJ2-1
v_gene: TRBV11-2
d_gene: -

CDR3nt: TGTGCCAGCAGTTTAGACAGGGTGGCCGGGGAGCTGTTTTTT
CDR3aa: CASSLDRVAGELFF
j_gene: TRBJ2-2
v_gene: TRBV27
d_gene: TRBD1

CDR3nt: TGTGCCTGCACCGGACTAGCGGGAGGGCATGTTTCCGGGGAGCTGTTTTTT
CDR3aa: CACTGLAGGHVSGELFF
j_gene: TRBJ2-2
v_gene: TRBV30
d_gene: TRBD2

CDR3nt: TGTGCCAGCAGCCCGAGAGGGACTAGCGGAAACACCGGGGAGCTGTTTTTT
CDR3aa: CASSPRGTSGNTGELFF
j_gene: TRBJ2-2
v_gene: TRBV11-3
d_gene: TRBD2

CDR3nt: -
CDR3aa: CASRFAGGNNQPQHF
j_gene: TRBJ1-5
v_gene: TRBV12-2
d_gene: -

CDR3nt: TGTGCCAGCAGCACCAGGACTAGCGGAGGGTCGCCGTACTTC
CDR3aa: CASSTRTSGGSPYF
j_gene: TRBJ2-7
v_gene: TRBV28
d_gene: TRBD2

CDR3nt: TGTGCCAGCCTAACGGGAGGGGACACCGGGGAGCTGTTTTTT
CDR3aa: CASLTGGDTGELFF
j_gene: TRBJ2-2
v_gene: TRBV6-1
d_gene: TRBD2

CDR3nt: TGTGCCAGCAGCCTTCAACCTTCGACAGGGAGCTACGAGCAGTACTTC
CDR3aa: CASSLQPSTGSYEQYF
j_gene: TRBJ2-7
v_gene: TRBV5-8
d_gene: TRBD1

CDR3nt: TGTGCCAGCAGCCTAGGGACAGAAACGTATTGGCGTCTCCACTTT
CDR3aa: CASSLGTETYWRLHF
j_gene: TRBJ1-6
v_gene: TRBV7-8
d_gene: TRBD1

CDR3nt: TGTGCCAGCAGCAGAATTAGCGTTTTTGGCTACACCTTC
CDR3aa: CASSRISVFGYTF
j_gene: TRBJ1-2
v_gene: TRBV5-5
d_gene: -

CDR3nt: TGCGCCACCAGGCCATCTAGCGGGAGTTACATTCAGTACTTC
CDR3aa: CATRPSSGSYIQYF
j_gene: TRBJ2-4
v_gene: TRBV5-1
d_gene: TRBD2

CDR3nt: TGTGCCAGCTCACCCGGGACAGGGTCGAGGGGTACCTTC
CDR3aa: CASSPGTGSRGTF
j_gene: TRBJ1-2
v_gene: TRBV18
d_gene: TRBD1

CDR3nt: TGTGCCAGCTCACCACCCAGCGGCCCAGGGGGAGCCTACGAGCAGTACTTC
CDR3aa: CASSPPSGPGGAYEQYF
j_gene: TRBJ2-7
v_gene: TRBV18
d_gene: TRBD1

CDR3nt: TGTGCCAGCAGCTCACAGGGAGCTAACTATGGCTACACCTTC
CDR3aa: CASSSQGANYGYTF
j_gene: TRBJ1-2
v_gene: TRBV7-6
d_gene: -

CDR3nt: TGTGCCAGCAGCTTAGGTCAGGGCTTTCTCTTC
CDR3aa: CASSLGQGFLF
j_gene: TRBJ2-4
v_gene: TRBV7-9
d_gene: -

CDR3nt: TGCGCCAGCAGCTTGGATGCGGGGGCCTACGAGCAGTACTTC
CDR3aa: CASSLDAGAYEQYF
j_gene: TRBJ2-7
v_gene: TRBV5-1
d_gene: TRBD2

CDR3nt: TGTGCCAGCAGCCAAGAACGGGGGACTGAAGCTTTCTTT
CDR3aa: CASSQERGTEAFF
j_gene: TRBJ1-1
v_gene: TRBV4-2
d_gene: -

CDR3nt: TGTGCCACCAGTTATAAGACTTCTCTTGAAGCTTTCTTT
CDR3aa: CATSYKTSLEAFF
j_gene: TRBJ1-1
v_gene: TRBV15
d_gene: -

CDR3nt: TGTGCCAGCAGTTGGGACAGGGTCAGTGAGCAGTTCTTC
CDR3aa: CASSWDRVSEQFF
j_gene: TRBJ2-1
v_gene: TRBV6-6
d_gene: TRBD1

CDR3nt: TGTGCCAGCAGTGACTCCTACGCACTCCGGACAGGGACGGAGACCCAGTACTTC
CDR3aa: CASSDSYALRTGTETQYF
j_gene: TRBJ2-5
v_gene: TRBV6-4
d_gene: TRBD1

CDR3nt: TGTGCCAGTGATTCGAGACAGGGGATTATGGAGGGCTACACCTTC
CDR3aa: CASDSRQGIMEGYTF
j_gene: TRBJ1-2
v_gene: TRBV19
d_gene: TRBD1

CDR3nt: TGTGCCAGCAGTTACGTCAGGGACACAGATACGCAGTATTTT
CDR3aa: CASSYVRDTDTQYF
j_gene: TRBJ2-3
v_gene: TRBV6-5
d_gene: -

CDR3nt: TGTGCCAGCAGCTTAGTAACTAGGTGGGCAGATACGCAGTATTTT
CDR3aa: CASSLVTRWADTQYF
j_gene: TRBJ2-3
v_gene: TRBV7-2
d_gene: -

CDR3nt: TGTGCCAGCAGCTCACTCGGAGCCGACAATGAGCAGTTCTTC
CDR3aa: CASSSLGADNEQFF
j_gene: TRBJ2-1
v_gene: TRBV7-3
d_gene: -

CDR3nt: TGTGCCAGCTCACTCGAACCGGGACAGAAGACGCAGTATTTT
CDR3aa: CASSLEPGQKTQYF
j_gene: TRBJ2-3
v_gene: TRBV18
d_gene: TRBD1

CDR3nt: TGCGCCAGCAGCCAAGATAGGAGTGTGAGGCAGTACTTC
CDR3aa: CASSQDRSVRQYF
j_gene: TRBJ2-7
v_gene: TRBV4-1
d_gene: -

CDR3nt: TGCAGCGTTGAAGATACAGGACAGGGGGCGGGAGAGCAGTACTTC
CDR3aa: CSVEDTGQGAGEQYF
j_gene: TRBJ2-7
v_gene: TRBV29-1
d_gene: TRBD1

CDR3nt: TGCGCCAGCAGCCAAGATCGGTTCCAGGGGGCTAGTCAGCCCCAGCATTTT
CDR3aa: CASSQDRFQGASQPQHF
j_gene: TRBJ1-5
v_gene: TRBV4-1
d_gene: TRBD1

CDR3nt: TGTGCCAGCAGCCCCACAGGGGGCCGCATGAACACTGAAGCTTTCTTT
CDR3aa: CASSPTGGRMNTEAFF
j_gene: TRBJ1-1
v_gene: TRBV5-6
d_gene: TRBD1

CDR3nt: TGTGCCACCAGCAGAGATTCCAGGGCTCGGTCCGAGCAGTACTTC
CDR3aa: CATSRDSRARSEQYF
j_gene: TRBJ2-7
v_gene: TRBV15
d_gene: -

CDR3nt: TGTGCCAGCTCCCCTACTGATAACTGGAGCTCCTACAATGAGCAGTTCTTC
CDR3aa: CASSPTDNWSSYNEQFF
j_gene: TRBJ2-1
v_gene: TRBV18
d_gene: -

CDR3nt: TGCGCCAGCAGCCAAGGCTTAAGCGGAGTGGAGCAGTACTTC
CDR3aa: CASSQGLSGVEQYF
j_gene: TRBJ2-7
v_gene: TRBV4-3
d_gene: -